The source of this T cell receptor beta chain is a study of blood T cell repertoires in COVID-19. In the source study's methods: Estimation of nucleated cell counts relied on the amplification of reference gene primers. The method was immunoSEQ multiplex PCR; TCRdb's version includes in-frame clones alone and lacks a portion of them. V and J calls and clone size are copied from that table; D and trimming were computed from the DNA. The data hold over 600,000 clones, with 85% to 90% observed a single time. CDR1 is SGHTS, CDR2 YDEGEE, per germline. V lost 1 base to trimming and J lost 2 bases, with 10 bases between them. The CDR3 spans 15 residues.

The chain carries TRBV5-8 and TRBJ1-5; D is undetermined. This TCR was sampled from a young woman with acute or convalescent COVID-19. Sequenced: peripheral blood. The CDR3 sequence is CASSLSQIRNQPQHF. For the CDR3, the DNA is TGTGCCAGCAGCTTGAGTCAGATACGCAATCAGCCCCAGCATTTT.